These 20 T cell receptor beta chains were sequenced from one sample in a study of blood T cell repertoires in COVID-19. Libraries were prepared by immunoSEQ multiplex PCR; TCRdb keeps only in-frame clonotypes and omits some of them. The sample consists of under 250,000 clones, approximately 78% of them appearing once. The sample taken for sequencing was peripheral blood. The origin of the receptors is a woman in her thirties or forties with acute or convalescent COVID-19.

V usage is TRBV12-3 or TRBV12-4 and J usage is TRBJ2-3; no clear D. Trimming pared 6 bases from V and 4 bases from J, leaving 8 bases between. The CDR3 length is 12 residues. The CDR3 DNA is TGTGCCAGCAGGCGCGAGGCAGATACGCAGTATTTT. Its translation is CASRREADTQYF.

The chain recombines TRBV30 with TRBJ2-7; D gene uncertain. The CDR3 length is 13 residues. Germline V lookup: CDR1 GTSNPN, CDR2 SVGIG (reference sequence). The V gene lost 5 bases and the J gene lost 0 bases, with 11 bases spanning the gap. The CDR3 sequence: CAWEAESSYEQYF. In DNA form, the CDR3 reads TGTGCCTGGGAGGCGGAGAGCTCCTACGAGCAGTACTTC.

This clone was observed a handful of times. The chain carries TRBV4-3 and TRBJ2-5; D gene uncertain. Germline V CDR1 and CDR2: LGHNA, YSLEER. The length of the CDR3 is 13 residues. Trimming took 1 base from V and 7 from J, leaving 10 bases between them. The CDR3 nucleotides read TGCGCCAGCAGCCAAGGGGCCGATGGGACCCAGTACTTC. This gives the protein CASSQGADGTQYF.

The CDR3 loop is CASSLIIYEQYF. The CDR3 bases are TGTGCCAGCAGCTTGATCATCTACGAGCAGTACTTC. This chain connects TRBV5-8 to TRBJ2-7; no clear D. Per germline, CDR1 SGHTS and CDR2 YDEGEE. The CDR3 has 12 residues. With 1 base removed from V and 3 bases from J, the gap between germline ends came to 5 bases.

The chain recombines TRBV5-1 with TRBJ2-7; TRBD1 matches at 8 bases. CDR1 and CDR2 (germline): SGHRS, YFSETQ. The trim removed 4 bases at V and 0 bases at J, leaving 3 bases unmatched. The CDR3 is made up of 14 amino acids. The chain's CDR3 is CASSADRDSYEQYF. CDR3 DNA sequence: TGCGCCAGCAGCGCGGACAGGGACTCCTACGAGCAGTACTTC.

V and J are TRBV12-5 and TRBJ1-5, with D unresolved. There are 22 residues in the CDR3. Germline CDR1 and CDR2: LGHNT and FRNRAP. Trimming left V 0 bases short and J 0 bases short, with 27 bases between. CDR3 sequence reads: CASGLVPNRGSFPSYSNQPQHF. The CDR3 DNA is TGTGCTAGTGGTTTGGTACCCAATCGGGGAAGTTTCCCTTCTTATAGCAATCAGCCCCAGCATTTT.

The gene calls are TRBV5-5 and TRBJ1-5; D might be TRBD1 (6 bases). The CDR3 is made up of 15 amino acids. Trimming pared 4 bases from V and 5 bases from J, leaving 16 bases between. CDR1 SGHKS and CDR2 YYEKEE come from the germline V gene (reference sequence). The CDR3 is CASSGSGHPDQPQHF. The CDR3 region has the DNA TGTGCCAGCAGCGGCTCGGGACACCCAGATCAGCCCCAGCATTTT.

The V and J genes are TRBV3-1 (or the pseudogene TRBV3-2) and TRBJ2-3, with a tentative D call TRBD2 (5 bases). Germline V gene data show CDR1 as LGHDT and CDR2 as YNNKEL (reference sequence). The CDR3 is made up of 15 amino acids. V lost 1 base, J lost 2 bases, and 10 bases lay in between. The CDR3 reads CASSQGGLVTDTQYF. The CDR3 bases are TGTGCCAGCAGCCAAGGTGGACTTGTCACAGATACGCAGTATTTT.

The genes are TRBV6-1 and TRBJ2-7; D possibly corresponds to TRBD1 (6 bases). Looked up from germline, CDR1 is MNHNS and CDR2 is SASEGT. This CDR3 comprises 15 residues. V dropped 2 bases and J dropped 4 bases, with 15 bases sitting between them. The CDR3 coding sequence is TGTGCCAGCAGTGAACAGGGGCCTATCCGATACGAGCAGTACTTC. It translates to CASSEQGPIRYEQYF.

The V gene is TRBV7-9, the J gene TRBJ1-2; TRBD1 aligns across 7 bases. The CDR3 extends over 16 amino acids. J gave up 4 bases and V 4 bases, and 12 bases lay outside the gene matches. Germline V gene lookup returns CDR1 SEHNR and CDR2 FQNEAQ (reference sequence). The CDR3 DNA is TGTGCCAGCAGCTCCCAAATGACAGGGTATAGCTATGGCTACACCTTC. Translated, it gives CASSSQMTGYSYGYTF.

This CDR3 reads CASSTGLLSTDTQYF. CDR3 DNA sequence: TGCGCCAGCAGCACGGGACTACTGAGCACAGATACGCAGTATTTT. V usage is TRBV5-1 and J usage is TRBJ2-3, with TRBD2 matching 7 bases. Germline V CDR1 and CDR2: SGHRS, YFSETQ. The CDR3 runs to 15 residues. Trimming removed 4 bases from V and 0 bases from J; junction bases left unmatched: 5. Together with reference TRBV5-1 and TRBJ2-3, the CDR3 gives the full variable domain: KAGVTQTPRYLIKTRGQQVTLSCSPISGHRSVSWYQQTPGQGLQFLFEYFSETQRNKGNFPGRFSGRQFSNSRSEMNVSTLELGDSALYLCASSTGLLSTDTQYFGPGTRLTVL.

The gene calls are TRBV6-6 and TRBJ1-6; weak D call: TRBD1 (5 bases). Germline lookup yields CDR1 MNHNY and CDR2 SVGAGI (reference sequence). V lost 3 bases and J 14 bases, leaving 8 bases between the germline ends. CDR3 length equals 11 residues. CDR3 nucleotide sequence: TGTGCCAGCAGTTATGGGGGGTCCCTCCACTTT. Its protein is CASSYGGSLHF.

In DNA, the CDR3 is TGTGCCAGCAGCCCTGGGACTAGAGAGTATTTT. This encodes CASSPGTREYF. V and J are TRBV12-3 or TRBV12-4 and TRBJ2-3; TRBD2 matches at 8 bases. Trimming cost V 6 bases and J 13 bases; bases outside gene matches: 6. This CDR3 is built from 11 residues.

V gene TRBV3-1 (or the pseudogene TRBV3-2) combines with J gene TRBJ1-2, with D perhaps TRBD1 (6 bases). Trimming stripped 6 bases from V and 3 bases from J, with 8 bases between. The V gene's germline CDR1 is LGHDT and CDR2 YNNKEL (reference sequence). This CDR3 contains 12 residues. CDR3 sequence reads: CASSRQDYGYTF. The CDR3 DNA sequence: TGTGCCAGCAGTCGACAGGACTATGGCTACACCTTC.

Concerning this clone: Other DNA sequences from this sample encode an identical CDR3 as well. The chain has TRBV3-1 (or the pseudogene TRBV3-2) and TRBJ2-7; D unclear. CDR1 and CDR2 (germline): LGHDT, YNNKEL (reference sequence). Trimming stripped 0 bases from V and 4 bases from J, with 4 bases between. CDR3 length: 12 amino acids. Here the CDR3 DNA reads TGTGCCAGCAGCCAAGACAGTTACGAGCAGTACTTC. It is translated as CASSQDSYEQYF.

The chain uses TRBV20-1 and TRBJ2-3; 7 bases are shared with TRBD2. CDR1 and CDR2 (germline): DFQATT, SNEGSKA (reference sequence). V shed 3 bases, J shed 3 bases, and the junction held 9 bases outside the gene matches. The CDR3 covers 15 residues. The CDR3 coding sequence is TGCAGTGCTAGTCGGATAGCGGGTACAACAGATACGCAGTATTTT. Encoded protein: CSASRIAGTTDTQYF.

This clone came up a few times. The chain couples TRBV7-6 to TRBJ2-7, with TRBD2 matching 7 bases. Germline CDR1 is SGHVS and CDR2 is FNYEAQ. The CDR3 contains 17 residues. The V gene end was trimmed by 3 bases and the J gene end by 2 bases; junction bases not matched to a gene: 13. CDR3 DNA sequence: TGTGCCAGCAGCTTCAGAGGGAGGGAGGCGGGGGCCTACGAGCAGTACTTC. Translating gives CASSFRGREAGAYEQYF.

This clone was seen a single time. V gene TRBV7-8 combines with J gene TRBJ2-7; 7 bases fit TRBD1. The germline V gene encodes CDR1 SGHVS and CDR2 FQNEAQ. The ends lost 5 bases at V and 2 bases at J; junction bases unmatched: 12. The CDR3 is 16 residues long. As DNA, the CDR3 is TGTGCCAGCAGCCTCTCCGACAGGGTTGGGGCCTACGAGCAGTACTTC. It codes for CASSLSDRVGAYEQYF.

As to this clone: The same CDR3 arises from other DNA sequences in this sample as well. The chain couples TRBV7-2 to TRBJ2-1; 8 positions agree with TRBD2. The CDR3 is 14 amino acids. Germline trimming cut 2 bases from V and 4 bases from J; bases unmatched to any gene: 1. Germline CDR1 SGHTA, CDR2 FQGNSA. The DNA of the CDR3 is TGTGCCAGCAGCTTAACTAGCGGATACAATGAGCAGTTCTTC. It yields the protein CASSLTSGYNEQFF.

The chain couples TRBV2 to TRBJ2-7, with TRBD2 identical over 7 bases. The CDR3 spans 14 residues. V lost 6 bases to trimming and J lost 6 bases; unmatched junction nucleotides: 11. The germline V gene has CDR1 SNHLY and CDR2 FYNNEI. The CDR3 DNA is TGTGCCAGCAGGGGACTACTACCTACCCCCGAGCAGTACTTC. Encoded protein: CASRGLLPTPEQYF.